This T cell receptor (beta chain) was obtained from a study of tissue T cells after allogeneic stem cell transplantation. Study-wide results and limits: The patient cohort was small and clinically heterogeneous, with limited sampling depth. Anatomically similar tissues had similar TCR repertoires within each patient.

The germline gives CDR1 SNHLY, CDR2 FYNGKV (reference sequence). The CDR3 sequence is 14 residues long. The J segment lost 7 bases and the V segment lost 5 bases, leaving 5 bases of the junction unmatched. The table came from immunoSEQ multiplex PCR; TCRdb's copy has only in-frame clones and leaves some out. The table lists about 9,000 clones, over 30% of them singletons, with roughly 5% in the top ten. Regarding time point: mouse harvest day 14 after allogeneic transplant. Tail vein injection delivered 10^7 T-cell-depleted bone marrow cells and 10^6 splenic CD5+ T cells. On this clone itself: Its antigen is currently unknown. Any gene name here is a mouse gene name. The read stops 1 residue short of the end of the CDR3; the missing end is completed from the germline J gene. At the DNA level, this CDR3 is encoded by other sequences in the same sample as well.

The clonotype was recovered from a female BALB/c mouse given C57BL/6 T cells with graft-versus-host disease after an allogeneic hematopoietic cell transplant. The V and J genes are TRBV3 and TRBJ1-4; 9 positions match TRBD1. The sequenced sample consisted of skin. The sequenced part of the CDR3 DNA is TGTGCCAGCAGCCCGGGACAGGGTGGCGAAAGATTATTT. The encoded protein is CASSPGQGGERLF. The full CDR3 reads CASSPGQGGERLFF.